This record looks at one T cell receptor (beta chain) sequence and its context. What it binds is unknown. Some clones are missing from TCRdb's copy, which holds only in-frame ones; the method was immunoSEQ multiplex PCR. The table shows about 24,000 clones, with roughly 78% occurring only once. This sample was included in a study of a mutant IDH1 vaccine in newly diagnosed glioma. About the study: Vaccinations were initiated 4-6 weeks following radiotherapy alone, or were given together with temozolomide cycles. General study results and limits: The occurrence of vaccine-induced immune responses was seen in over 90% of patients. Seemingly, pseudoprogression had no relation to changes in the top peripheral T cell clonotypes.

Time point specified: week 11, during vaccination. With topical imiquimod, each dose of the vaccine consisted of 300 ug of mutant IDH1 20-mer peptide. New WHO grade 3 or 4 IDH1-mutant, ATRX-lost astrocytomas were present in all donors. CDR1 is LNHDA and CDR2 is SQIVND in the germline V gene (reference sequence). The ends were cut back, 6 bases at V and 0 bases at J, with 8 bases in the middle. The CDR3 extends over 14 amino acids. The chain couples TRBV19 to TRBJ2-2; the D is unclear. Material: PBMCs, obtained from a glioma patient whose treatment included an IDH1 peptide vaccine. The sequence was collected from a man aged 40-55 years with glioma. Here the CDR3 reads CASRTSPNTGELFF. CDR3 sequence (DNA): TGTGCCAGTAGGACTTCCCCGAACACCGGGGAGCTGTTTTTT.